A single sample is the source of the 26 T cell receptor beta chains below, sequenced in a study of beta chain features in type 1 diabetes. Expressed TCRB transcripts were sequenced because the isolated RNA had all been reverse transcribed beforehand. The repertoire was sequenced with immunoSEQ multiplex PCR; TCRdb's copy has only in-frame clones and lacks some. The sample lists 620,000 or so clones, 15% to 19% seen once, with around 0.1% in the top ten. Material for sequencing was naive CD4+ T cells from blood. These TCRs come from a man in his late teens or twenties in good health.

This clone was observed a few times. The gene calls are TRBV18 and TRBJ2-7; possible D gene TRBD2, 5 bases. The CDR3 has 15 amino acids. With 0 bases removed from V and 1 base from J, the gap between germline ends came to 10 bases. The germline V gene encodes CDR1 KGHSH and CDR2 LQKENI. In DNA form, the CDR3 reads TGTGCCAGCTCACCACCGGCCCGAGGGTCCTACGAGCAGTACTTC. Translation gives CASSPPARGSYEQYF. Full variable domain (remainder filled in from reference TRBV18 and TRBJ2-7): NAGVMQNPRHLVRRRGQEARLRCSPMKGHSHVYWYRQLPEEGLKFMVYLQKENIIDESGMPKERFSAEFPKEGPSILRIQQVVRGDSAAYFCASSPPARGSYEQYFGPGTRLTVT.

The chain employs TRBV2 and TRBJ1-5; D call uncertain. The CDR3 length is 15 residues. Germline V gene lookup returns CDR1 SNHLY and CDR2 FYNNEI. V was shortened by 5 bases and J by 1 base, with 12 bases between the two germline ends. For the CDR3, the DNA is TGTGCCAGCAGTCGCGACTCCAGAAGCAATCAGCCCCAGCATTTT. This sequence encodes CASSRDSRSNQPQHF.

This clone was seen more than once but under ten times. The chain carries TRBV28 and TRBJ1-2, with D possibly TRBD1 on 6 matching bases. In germline, CDR1 is MDHEN, CDR2 SYDVKM. The V and J ends lost 3 bases and 4 bases respectively, with 12 bases between them. This CDR3 has 14 residues. The CDR3 here is CASSLAGVGYGYTF. Here the CDR3 DNA reads TGTGCCAGCAGTTTGGCAGGGGTCGGCTATGGCTACACCTTC.

This clone was recorded a few times. This rearrangement joins TRBV7-2 to TRBJ2-5; D possibly corresponds to TRBD1 (6 bases). V was shortened by 5 bases and J by 4 bases, with 11 bases between the two germline ends. CDR3 length equals 13 residues. CDR1 SGHTA and CDR2 FQGNSA come from the germline V gene. This CDR3 is CASSAGVRETQYF. In DNA form, the CDR3 reads TGTGCCAGCAGCGCAGGGGTGCGAGAGACCCAGTACTTC.

This clone was seen a few times. One end of the junction is discordant with germline, which a read error may explain. The chain combines TRBV2 with TRBJ2-1; perhaps TRBD1 as D (6 bases). CDR1 is SNHLY, CDR2 FYNNEI, per germline. This CDR3 comprises 11 residues. The CDR3 reads CASILTGKQLF. The CDR3 bases are TGTGCCAGCATCTTGACAGGAAAACAGCTCTTC.

The table lists this clone with a few counts. The chain is built from TRBV19 and TRBJ2-7, with 8 bases identical to TRBD1. The CDR3 consists of 12 residues. Germline V lookup: CDR1 LNHDA, CDR2 SQIVND (reference sequence). Germline trimming cut 4 bases from V and 6 bases from J; bases unmatched to any gene: 2. The CDR3 bases are TGTGCCAGTAGTACCAGGGGGCGCGAGCAGTACTTC. Its translation is CASSTRGREQYF.

V gene TRBV9 combines with J gene TRBJ2-1; 7 bases map to TRBD1. This CDR3 is built from 15 residues. The germline V gene encodes CDR1 SGDLS and CDR2 YYNGEE. Unmatched junction bases numbered 6, after V lost 4 bases and J lost 2 bases. The CDR3 region has the DNA TGTGCCAGCAGCCTCCGGGACAGAACCTACAATGAGCAGTTCTTC. This encodes CASSLRDRTYNEQFF.

This chain links TRBV6-5 with TRBJ2-7; weak D call: TRBD1 (5 bases). CDR3 length: 14 amino acids. Germline loops: CDR1 MNHEY, CDR2 SVGAGI. Trimming removed 10 bases at V and 2 bases at J, with 18 bases between. As DNA, the CDR3 is TGTGCCACCACCCAGGGATCCTTGGCCTACGAGCAGTACTTC. Translating it yields CATTQGSLAYEQYF.

The chain combines TRBV4-3 with TRBJ1-4; 7 positions agree with TRBD1. Trimming took 0 bases from V and 1 from J; bases not matched to a gene: 2. The germline gives CDR1 LGHNA, CDR2 YSLEER. The CDR3 covers 16 residues. The CDR3 DNA reads TGCGCCAGCAGCCAAGAGCCAGGGGGAACTAATGAAAAACTGTTTTTT. Its translation: CASSQEPGGTNEKLFF.

For the CDR3, the DNA is TGTGCCAGTAGTGGATACAGGGAGGGAGGCACAGATACGCAGTATTTT. Translating it yields CASSGYREGGTDTQYF. J is TRBJ2-3 and V is TRBV19; a weak D match, TRBD2 (7 bases). The CDR3 extends over 16 amino acids. V dropped 5 bases and J dropped 1 base, with 16 bases sitting between them. CDR1 is LNHDA, CDR2 SQIVND, per germline (reference sequence).

This clone was counted only a few times. The chain couples TRBV9 to TRBJ2-1; TRBD1 matches at 7 bases. The length of the CDR3 is 14 residues. The germline gives CDR1 SGDLS, CDR2 YYNGEE. The junction had 2 bases not matched to a gene; V was cut back by 2 bases and J by 3 bases. CDR3 sequence reads: CASSVDRFYNEQFF. The DNA for the CDR3 is TGTGCCAGCAGCGTGGACAGGTTCTACAATGAGCAGTTCTTC.

V is TRBV5-8 and J is TRBJ1-5; 7 nucleotides line up with TRBD1. The CDR3 contains 15 residues. The trim removed 4 bases at V and 2 bases at J, leaving 6 bases unmatched. In germline, CDR1 is SGHTS, CDR2 YDEGEE. The CDR3 reads CASSGGTVGNQPQHF. Written as DNA, the CDR3 is TGTGCCAGCAGCGGCGGGACAGTTGGCAATCAGCCCCAGCATTTT.

This chain uses TRBV7-2 with TRBJ1-1; a possible D gene is TRBD1 (5 bases). The CDR3 spans 14 residues. The V end was cut by 4 bases, the J end by 5 bases, with 14 bases between. Germline lookup yields CDR1 SGHTA and CDR2 FQGNSA. CDR3 sequence reads: CASSSSGGRTEAFF. Written as DNA, the CDR3 is TGTGCCAGCAGCTCGTCGGGGGGGAGAACTGAAGCTTTCTTT.

The rearrangement uses TRBV28 and TRBJ1-2; 7 bases fit TRBD1. The CDR3 totals 16 residues. The germline V gene has CDR1 MDHEN and CDR2 SYDVKM. Trimming removed 2 bases from V and 4 bases from J; junction bases left unmatched: 10. Written as DNA, the CDR3 is TGTGCCAGCAGTTTAAGGGGACAGCCAAGGCGCTATGGCTACACCTTC. It codes for CASSLRGQPRRYGYTF.

The genes are TRBV7-2 and TRBJ1-2, with 7 nucleotides matching TRBD1. Germline lookup yields CDR1 SGHTA and CDR2 FQGNSA. The length of the CDR3 is 16 residues. J was trimmed by 0 bases and V by 5 bases; bases with no gene match: 9. CDR3 sequence reads: CASSPGGQYTNYGYTF. DNA for the CDR3: TGTGCCAGCAGCCCAGGGGGACAGTATACTAACTATGGCTACACCTTC.

CDR3 loop: CSGWTGLGPQHF. CDR3 DNA sequence: TGCAGCGGATGGACAGGCCTGGGGCCCCAGCATTTT. This chain uses TRBV29-1 with TRBJ1-5; 7 bases map to TRBD1. Trimming at V came to 7 bases and at J to 9 bases, leaving 9 bases not matched to a gene. This CDR3 comprises 12 residues. CDR1 and CDR2 (germline): SQVTM, ANQGSEA. The variable domain in full, with the rest retrieved from reference TRBV29-1 and TRBJ1-5, is SAVISQKPSRDICQRGTSLTIQCQVDSQVTMMFWYRQQPGQSLTLIATANQGSEATYESGFVIDKFPISRPNLTFSTLTVSNMSPEDSSIYLCSGWTGLGPQHFGDGTRLSIL.

V gene TRBV19 combines with J gene TRBJ2-7; D possibly uses TRBD1 or TRBD2 (5 bases each). Germline CDR1 reads LNHDA; CDR2 reads SQIVND (reference sequence). Trimming shortened V by 1 base and J by 2 bases, and 9 bases separated the two germline ends. This CDR3 is built from 14 residues. The CDR3 coding sequence is TGTGCCAGTAGTATAGCGAGGGGTCCCTACGAGCAGTACTTC. Translating gives CASSIARGPYEQYF. The full variable domain, rest sourced from reference TRBV19 and TRBJ2-7, is DGGITQSPKYLFRKEGQNVTLSCEQNLNHDAMYWYRQDPGQGLRLIYYSQIVNDFQKGDIAEGYSVSREKKESFPLTVTSAQKNPTAFYLCASSIARGPYEQYFGPGTRLTVT.

This clone appeared a few times. V is TRBV9 and J is TRBJ2-3; 7 bases line up with TRBD2. Germline CDR1 reads SGDLS; CDR2 reads YYNGEE. The CDR3 consists of 16 residues. V lost 0 bases, J lost 4 bases, and 8 bases stayed unmatched. CDR3 in amino acids: CASSVDYGGLADTQYF. CDR3 nucleotides: TGTGCCAGCAGCGTAGATTACGGGGGGTTGGCAGATACGCAGTATTTT.

With respect to this clone: This CDR3 is also generated by other DNA sequences in the sample. The V gene is TRBV7-9, the J gene TRBJ1-1, with a weak D call TRBD1 (5 bases). The length of the CDR3 is 13 residues. Trimming took 3 bases from V and 1 from J, leaving 6 bases between them. Per germline, CDR1 SEHNR and CDR2 FQNEAQ (reference sequence). This CDR3 is CASSFQGNTEAFF. The CDR3 DNA is TGTGCCAGCAGCTTTCAGGGGAACACTGAAGCTTTCTTT.

The CDR3 loop is CASSQEDRVNTIYF. For the CDR3, the DNA is TGTGCCAGCAGCCAGGAGGACAGGGTCAACACCATATATTTT. This chain connects TRBV4-2 to TRBJ1-3, with 8 nucleotides matching TRBD1. This CDR3 has 14 residues. J was trimmed by 7 bases and V by 3 bases; bases with no gene match: 5. The germline gives CDR1 LGHNA, CDR2 YNFKEQ.

This clone was detected only a few times. The CDR3 nucleotides are TGTGCCAGCAGCTTAGCGGGAAGGATGGGTGAGCAGTTCTTC. It codes for CASSLAGRMGEQFF. The genes are TRBV7-9 and TRBJ2-1; the D is unclear. Trimming left V 0 bases short and J 9 bases short, with 12 bases between. Germline V gene data show CDR1 as SEHNR and CDR2 as FQNEAQ (reference sequence). CDR3 size: 14 residues.

The rearrangement uses TRBV4-1 and TRBJ1-1; D not certain. Deletions cut 3 bases from V and 0 bases from J, with 11 bases between. Germline V gives CDR1 MGHRA, CDR2 YSYEKL. The CDR3 runs to 15 residues. This chain's CDR3 is CASSHGRGVNTEAFF. The CDR3 DNA sequence: TGCGCCAGCAGCCACGGTCGGGGAGTGAACACTGAAGCTTTCTTT.

V and J are TRBV4-2 and TRBJ2-5; weak D call: TRBD1 (6 bases). This CDR3 has 17 amino acids. From germline, CDR1 is LGHNA and CDR2 YNFKEQ. V dropped 1 base and J dropped 5 bases, with 20 bases sitting between them. The CDR3 DNA reads TGTGCCAGCAGCCAAGCTCGCGACAGGATCAGAACGGAGACCCAGTACTTC. Translating gives CASSQARDRIRTETQYF.

This clone has just a few counts. The chain links TRBV19 to TRBJ2-7; 7 bases align to TRBD2. Germline CDR1 and CDR2: LNHDA and SQIVND (reference sequence). The trim removed 6 bases at V and 3 bases at J, leaving 2 bases unmatched. CDR3 length equals 12 residues. This CDR3 is CASSRDYYEQYF. Written as DNA, the CDR3 is TGTGCCAGTAGCCGGGACTACTACGAGCAGTACTTC.

The V call is TRBV28, the J call TRBJ2-1; TRBD2 agrees at 7 bases. V was clipped by 1 base and J by 2 bases; unmatched bases: 5. This CDR3 is 16 amino acids long. CDR1 and CDR2 from the germline V gene are MDHEN and SYDVKM. This CDR3 is CASSLLGGGTYNEQFF. The CDR3 DNA sequence: TGTGCCAGCAGTTTATTGGGCGGGGGAACCTACAATGAGCAGTTCTTC.

This clone was counted a few times. The genes are TRBV6-5 and TRBJ1-5; D not resolved. The CDR3 is 15 amino acids. Germline assignment: CDR1 MNHEY and CDR2 SVGAGI. The ends were cut back, 6 bases at V and 0 bases at J, with 12 bases in the middle. CDR3 bases: TGTGCCAGCAGGGAGGGTGGGAGTAGCAATCAGCCCCAGCATTTT. The encoded protein is CASREGGSSNQPQHF.